This T cell receptor (beta chain) was sequenced during a study of T cell repertoires in cytomegalovirus infection. Turning to the study itself: Indicated by public TCR beta signatures were CMV infection and matching HLA type. Findings of the study overall: It was HLA-C-restricted CMV-specific TCR beta clonotypes that dominated the response ex vivo.

TCRdb used MiXCR to reprocess the reads, holding one entry per CDR3 protein. The sample contains 900,000 to 950,000 distinct CDR3 sequences, 31% of which appear only once. V dropped 11 bases and J dropped 7 bases, with 17 bases sitting between them. Germline V gives CDR1 SEHNR, CDR2 FQNEAQ (reference sequence). The CDR3 has 13 residues. With regard to this clonotype: Its antigen is currently unknown.

Sequences were derived from cultured CD8+ T cells from PBMCs, sampled from culture after CMV antigen stimulation. The chain employs TRBV7-9 and TRBJ1-4; no reliable D call. This sequence originates from a human donor in good health (CMV status not recorded). Some clones in this sample may be carry-over from other donors' samples. CDR3 in DNA: TGTGCCGCACCAGGCCGTCACCCTGAAAAACTGTTTTTT. This gives the protein CAAPGRHPEKLFF.